Listed below are T cell receptor beta chains from one sample, sequenced in a study of shared clonotypes between healthy human individuals. TCRdb's copy holds only in-frame clones and misses some; the assay was immunoSEQ multiplex PCR. The sample gives over a million clones, around 76% of which show up once; approximately 1.5% is in the top ten. Material for sequencing was memory CD4+ T cells sorted from blood. The receptors were sampled from a man younger than 35 in good health. Each CDR3 is given with its conserved first and last residue. Fields, in order: clone size, J gene, D gene, V gene, CDR3 DNA, CDR3 protein. The D gene is left open where the match is weak. The size field is filled for only some rows; it gives once, few, many or a size class.

once,TRBJ1-5,TRBD1,TRBV7-9,TGTGCCAGCAGCTTTGGACAGGGGAGGGAGAGCAATCAGCCCCAGCATTTT,CASSFGQGRESNQPQHF
many,TRBJ2-2,NA,TRBV27,TGTGCCAGCAAACTAGTTTTCGGTTCGTCCGGGGAGCTGTTTTTT,CASKLVFGSSGELFF
NA,TRBJ2-1,NA,TRBV5-6,TGTGCCAGCAGCCCGGGTAGGAACCCCGAAAGGAATGAGCAGTTCTTC,CASSPGRNPERNEQFF
few,TRBJ2-7,TRBD1,TRBV7-8,TGTGCCAGCAGCTCCCGGACAGGGAGGCACGAGCAGTACTTC,CASSSRTGRHEQYF
NA,TRBJ2-2,NA,TRBV9,TGTGCCAGCAGCGTAGGGGGCCTTGGGAACACCGGGGAGCTGTTTTTT,CASSVGGLGNTGELFF
few,TRBJ2-6,NA,TRBV28,TGTGCCACCTGCCCCAGCCTCTCTGGGGCCAACGTCCTGACTTTC,CATCPSLSGANVLTF
NA,TRBJ2-2,NA,TRBV30,TGTGCCTGGAGTCGAGGGCTCACCGGGGAGCTGTTTTTT,CAWSRGLTGELFF
NA,TRBJ1-6,NA,TRBV27,TGTGCCAGCAGTTTATCGTTAGGGCCTTGGTCCTATAATTCACCCCTCCACTTT,CASSLSLGPWSYNSPLHF
NA,TRBJ1-6,TRBD1,TRBV6-5,TGTGCCAGCAGTTACGGACAGGCGGGTTCACCCCTCCACTTT,CASSYGQAGSPLHF
NA,TRBJ1-2,NA,TRBV28,TGTGCCAGCAGTTTACCTTCGTTGGGTAACTATGGCTACACCTTC,CASSLPSLGNYGYTF
NA,TRBJ2-3,NA,TRBV4-1,TGCGCCAGCAGCTCGCGGGACTCTACAGATACGCAGTATTTT,CASSSRDSTDTQYF
NA,TRBJ2-3,NA,TRBV25-1,TGTGCCAGCGGCACAGGGGATACGCAGTATTTT,CASGTGDTQYF
few,TRBJ1-2,TRBD1,TRBV10-3,TGTGCCAACCAGGGGGCGGACTATGGCTACACCTTC,CANQGADYGYTF
NA,TRBJ2-6,NA,TRBV5-1,TGCGCCAGCAGCTTGGACCTGGCCGGTGGGGCCAACGTCCTGACTTTC,CASSLDLAGGANVLTF
NA,TRBJ2-7,TRBD2,TRBV19,TGTGCCAGTAGTGCTTTTCTAGCGGGGGGGACCTACGAGCAGTACTTC,CASSAFLAGGTYEQYF
few,TRBJ1-3,NA,TRBV27,TGTGCCAGCAGTTTATCGCGTCTGGGGGGCTCGGGAAACACCATATATTTT,CASSLSRLGGSGNTIYF
NA,TRBJ2-7,NA,TRBV7-2,TGTGCCAGCAGCAGTACTAGCTTATCCTACGAGCAGTACTTC,CASSSTSLSYEQYF